The 27 T cell receptor beta chains listed next were all sequenced from one sample in a study of shared clonotypes between healthy human individuals. The data were produced by immunoSEQ multiplex PCR, yet TCRdb's version contains in-frame clones alone and is incomplete. Of hundreds of thousands of clones listed, around three quarters are singletons. The sample consisted of memory CD4+ T cells sorted from blood. The subset was: CD45RA-negative fraction. The receptors were gathered from a woman aged 25 to 39 in good health.

This clone was recorded once. J is TRBJ1-2 and V is TRBV6-1; 7 nucleotides align to TRBD1. Looked up from germline, CDR1 is MNHNS and CDR2 is SASEGT. V gave up 9 bases and J gave up 3 bases; unmatched junction bases: 10. The CDR3 totals 14 residues. Here the CDR3 DNA reads TGTGCCAGAAAGTCGACAGGGCAATACTATGGCTACACCTTC. This encodes CARKSTGQYYGYTF.

The chain couples TRBV28 to TRBJ1-2; a weak D match, TRBD1 (6 bases). V gave up 2 bases and J gave up 6 bases, with 19 bases separating them. Germline CDR1 reads MDHEN; CDR2 reads SYDVKM. The length of the CDR3 is 16 residues. CDR3 amino acids: CASSLPPPAGGDGYTF. DNA of the CDR3: TGTGCCAGCAGTTTACCCCCACCGGCGGGGGGCGATGGCTACACCTTC.

This clone was seen only once. This rearrangement joins TRBV5-6 to TRBJ2-3; possibly TRBD2 for D (6 bases). This CDR3 is built from 16 residues. V lost 2 bases and J lost 4, with 17 bases in between. CDR1 and CDR2 from the germline V gene are SGHDT and YYEEEE. DNA of the CDR3: TGTGCCAGCAGCTTCGTTGCGGGACGGAGGGCAGATACGCAGTATTTT. It codes for CASSFVAGRRADTQYF.

This chain links TRBV25-1 with TRBJ2-2, with TRBD2 matching 7 bases. With 5 bases clipped from V and 6 bases from J, the junction kept 9 bases outside the gene matches. The CDR3 is made up of 15 amino acids. CDR1 is MGHDK and CDR2 is SYGVNS in the germline V gene. CDR3 nucleotide sequence: TGTGCCAGCAGTTTCCAGGGAGGGGCGGCCGGGGAGCTGTTTTTT. Protein sequence: CASSFQGGAAGELFF.

The V gene is TRBV27, the J gene TRBJ2-1, with 8 bases fitting TRBD2. V shed 3 bases, J shed 4 bases, and the junction held 11 bases outside the gene matches. The germline gives CDR1 MNHEY, CDR2 SMNVEV (reference sequence). The CDR3 is 17 residues long. The CDR3 is CASSFGSGIRGYNEQFF. In DNA, the CDR3 is TGTGCCAGCAGTTTTGGTAGCGGGATAAGGGGTTACAATGAGCAGTTCTTC.

This clone was detected only a few times. The CDR3, as DNA: TGTGCCTGGAGTTCTGGGGGGTTCGGTGAAAAACTGTTTTTT. Translated, it gives CAWSSGGFGEKLFF. The chain uses TRBV30 and TRBJ1-4, with TRBD1 as a possible D gene (5 bases). CDR1 GTSNPN and CDR2 SVGIG come from the germline V gene (reference sequence). Trimming removed 2 bases from V and 7 bases from J, with 14 bases in between. The CDR3 totals 14 residues.

The rearrangement joins TRBV2 to TRBJ2-1, with D maybe TRBD2 (5 bases). The germline CDR1 and CDR2 sequences are SNHLY and FYNNEI. This CDR3 contains 14 residues. Between the trimmed V and J ends, which lost 7 bases and 4 bases, there was a span of 14 bases. CDR3 nucleotide sequence: TGTGCCAGCACTTCCGGACTTACGTACAATGAGCAGTTCTTC. Translation gives CASTSGLTYNEQFF.

This rearrangement joins TRBV28 to TRBJ1-2; weak D call: TRBD1 (6 bases). Germline loops: CDR1 MDHEN, CDR2 SYDVKM. V lost 0 bases and J 8 bases, leaving 25 bases between the germline ends. CDR3 length equals 18 residues. CDR3 nucleotides: TGTGCCAGCAGTTTATGGTTTGGGGGGCCCCCCCGCCTGATCGGCTACACCTTC. Translation: CASSLWFGGPPRLIGYTF.

The chain's CDR3 is CASSSGQGPYNEQFF. In DNA, the CDR3 is TGTGCCAGCAGTTCCGGACAGGGCCCGTACAATGAGCAGTTCTTC. The chain uses TRBV6-5 and TRBJ2-1, with 8 bases that match TRBD1. CDR3 length: 15 residues. Trimming cost V 4 bases and J 4 bases; bases outside gene matches: 6. The germline V gene encodes CDR1 MNHEY and CDR2 SVGAGI.

The chain combines TRBV10-1 with TRBJ2-5; TRBD1 might be the D (5 bases). CDR3 length equals 14 residues. Trimming took off 2 bases at V and 5 bases at J, with 12 bases between the two ends. Germline values: CDR1 WNHNN, CDR2 SYGVQD (reference sequence). The CDR3: CASSEGGRAETQYF. The CDR3 DNA reads TGCGCCAGCAGTGAGGGTGGCAGGGCTGAGACCCAGTACTTC.

Only a few counts were recorded for this clone. The rearrangement links TRBV7-9 to TRBJ2-1; TRBD1 or TRBD2 may be the D gene (6 bases each). Germline loops: CDR1 SEHNR, CDR2 FQNEAQ (reference sequence). The CDR3 totals 15 residues. The V gene lost 6 bases and the J gene lost 2 bases, with 14 bases spanning the gap. CDR3 protein: CASRGGGTPYNEQFF. For the CDR3, the DNA is TGTGCCAGCAGGGGGGGCGGGACCCCCTACAATGAGCAGTTCTTC.

The chain employs TRBV7-2 and TRBJ2-3, with 9 bases identical to TRBD2. This CDR3 comprises 15 residues. With V trimmed by 5 bases and J by 6 bases, 9 bases remained unmatched. CDR1 is SGHTA, CDR2 FQGNSA, per germline. CDR3 nucleotides: TGTGCCAGCAGCCTTACTAGCGGGTTAGGCGATACGCAGTATTTT. Translating gives CASSLTSGLGDTQYF.

This clone was picked up many times. The chain uses TRBV29-1 and TRBJ2-7; no clear D. With 3 bases removed from V and 6 bases from J, the gap between germline ends came to 18 bases. This CDR3 is built from 14 residues. Germline CDR1 reads SQVTM; CDR2 reads ANQGSEA. CDR3 protein: CSVDAPHSPTEQYF. CDR3 coding DNA: TGCAGCGTTGACGCTCCCCACAGCCCCACCGAGCAGTACTTC.

The gene calls are TRBV5-8 and TRBJ1-5; no clear D. CDR3 length equals 15 residues. Trimming cost V 4 bases and J 5 bases, with 16 bases left between them. Germline lookup yields CDR1 SGHTS and CDR2 YDEGEE. The CDR3: CASSSGRTRDQPQHF. The CDR3 DNA is TGTGCCAGCAGCAGCGGGAGGACGCGAGATCAGCCCCAGCATTTT.

A note on this clone: Other nucleotide sequences in the sample specify the same CDR3. The genes are TRBV20-1 and TRBJ1-2; the D is unclear. The CDR3 has 11 residues. Between the trimmed V and J ends, which lost 4 bases and 2 bases, there was a span of 5 bases. Germline loops: CDR1 DFQATT, CDR2 SNEGSKA (reference sequence). The CDR3 protein is CSATANYGYTF. In nucleotides, the CDR3 is TGCAGTGCTACAGCGAACTATGGCTACACCTTC.

V gene TRBV14 combines with J gene TRBJ1-2; D gene unclear. Trimming took off 4 bases at V and 8 bases at J, with 17 bases between the two ends. The CDR3 length is 14 residues. Germline V gene sequence: CDR1 SGHDN, CDR2 FVKESK. The CDR3 sequence: CASSLPGYDGGYTF. The CDR3 DNA sequence: TGTGCCAGCAGCCTCCCCGGTTACGACGGCGGCTACACCTTC.

The chain joins TRBV6-5 to TRBJ2-2, with a tentative D call TRBD1 (7 bases). Germline lookup yields CDR1 MNHEY and CDR2 SVGAGI. The CDR3 loop spans 15 amino acids. V was clipped by 0 bases and J by 6 bases, with 11 bases between them. The chain's CDR3 is CASSYSTRGAGELFF. The CDR3 bases are TGTGCCAGCAGTTACTCGACCAGGGGGGCCGGGGAGCTGTTTTTT.

V is TRBV7-2 and J is TRBJ2-7; 15 positions match TRBD2. CDR3 length: 14 amino acids. CDR1 is SGHTA, CDR2 FQGNSA, per germline. The V gene end was trimmed by 5 bases and the J gene end by 7 bases; junction bases not matched to a gene: 3. The CDR3 DNA reads as TGTGCCAGCAGCCCCGGACTAGCGGGAGGGGAGCAGTACTTC. Encoded protein: CASSPGLAGGEQYF.

The chain carries TRBV4-1 and TRBJ2-1; 11 bases fit TRBD2. V lost 0 bases to trimming and J lost 6 bases; unmatched junction nucleotides: 13. The CDR3 is 19 amino acids. Per germline, CDR1 MGHRA and CDR2 YSYEKL. The CDR3 sequence: CASSQDVLVLAGEINEQFF. The CDR3 coding sequence is TGCGCCAGCAGCCAAGATGTCTTAGTACTAGCGGGAGAGATCAATGAGCAGTTCTTC.

Points on this clone: Sequence at one end of the junction differs from germline and may be a read error. The CDR3 spells CASSLGQGARNTKAFF. The CDR3 DNA follows: TGTGCCAGCAGTTTAGGGCAGGGGGCAAGGAACACTAAAGCTTTCTTT. V and J are TRBV27 and TRBJ1-1; TRBD1 aligns across 8 bases. The germline gives CDR1 MNHEY, CDR2 SMNVEV (reference sequence). The CDR3 is 16 amino acids.

This clone was picked up a small number of times. The chain has TRBV5-1 and TRBJ2-5; 10 bases agree with TRBD1. Germline V lookup: CDR1 SGHRS, CDR2 YFSETQ. The CDR3 is 14 residues long. J lost 7 bases, V lost 5 bases, and 8 bases had no gene match. As DNA, the CDR3 is TGCGCCAGCAGAGAGACAGGGGGCGACAGGACCCAGTACTTC. Its translation: CASRETGGDRTQYF.

This rearrangement joins TRBV5-1 to TRBJ1-5; D is ambiguous. The CDR3 has 16 residues. The V and J ends lost 0 bases and 0 bases respectively, with 10 bases between them. The germline V gene has CDR1 SGHRS and CDR2 YFSETQ. The CDR3 DNA reads TGCGCCAGCAGCTTGGCCGGTCCAAATAGCAATCAGCCCCAGCATTTT. Translation: CASSLAGPNSNQPQHF.

This clone was seen only once. The rearrangement uses TRBV7-6 and TRBJ1-1; 11 bases match TRBD1. The CDR3 totals 15 residues. V lost 3 bases and J lost 4; bases outside the gene matches: 4. Per the germline V gene, CDR1 is SGHVS and CDR2 is FNYEAQ. The CDR3 loop is CASSFTGQGGTEAFF. CDR3 nucleotide sequence: TGTGCCAGCAGCTTCACGGGACAGGGGGGCACTGAAGCTTTCTTT.

The V and J genes are TRBV4-2 and TRBJ2-7, with a tentative D call TRBD2 (5 bases). The CDR3 loop spans 17 amino acids. V lost 1 base, J lost 2 bases, and 18 bases lay in between. Germline V lookup: CDR1 LGHNA, CDR2 YNFKEQ. The CDR3 DNA follows: TGTGCCAGCAGCCAAGTATCCCAGGCCGGGGTTACCTACGAGCAGTACTTC. Encoded protein: CASSQVSQAGVTYEQYF.

The chain has TRBV2 and TRBJ1-4; TRBD1 matches 7 bases. V shed 8 bases and J 2 bases; nucleotides not matched to a gene: 8. This CDR3 comprises 15 residues. CDR1 and CDR2 from the germline V gene are SNHLY and FYNNEI. The CDR3 bases are TGTGCCAGCCGAAGCTGGGGACAGACTAATGAAAAACTGTTTTTT. Translation gives CASRSWGQTNEKLFF.

V gene TRBV28 combines with J gene TRBJ2-1; D gene unclear. The CDR3 loop spans 13 amino acids. Germline values: CDR1 MDHEN, CDR2 SYDVKM. V was trimmed by 6 bases and J by 7 bases, leaving 13 bases between them. The CDR3, as DNA: TGTGCCAGCAGCCCTAGGACGCCTAATGAGCAGTTCTTC. Amino acid sequence: CASSPRTPNEQFF.

The genes are TRBV2 and TRBJ1-6; 11 positions match TRBD1. This CDR3 region has 15 residues. V shed 9 bases and J 7 bases; nucleotides not matched to a gene: 8. Germline assignment: CDR1 SNHLY and CDR2 FYNNEI. The CDR3 sequence is CASLLRDRGNSPLHF. The CDR3 nucleotides read TGTGCCAGTCTACTCCGGGACAGGGGGAATTCACCCCTCCACTTT.